This paragraph reports one T cell receptor (beta chain). Germline lookup yields CDR1 SGDLS and CDR2 YYNGEE. This CDR3 region has 14 residues. This entry comes from a study of radiotherapy plus CTLA-4 blockade in lung cancer. Clones were sequenced by immunoSEQ multiplex PCR, and TCRdb holds only the in-frame ones, with some missing. The sample carries some 50,000 clones, approximately 85% recorded once. The sequence came from a human donor with non-small cell lung cancer whose response to radiotherapy plus ipilimumab could not be evaluated. V gene TRBV9 combines with J gene TRBJ2-5; D remains unclear. Near its end, the DNA agrees better with TRBJ2-7, so the J call may be wrong. The source material was peripheral blood, sampled from a patient treated with radiotherapy plus ipilimumab. The CDR3 DNA reads TGTGCCAGCAGCGTAGAGGCAGGATCCTACGAGCAGTACTTC. Translated, it gives CASSVEAGSYEQYF.